Below, 11 T cell receptor beta chains from the same sample are listed, as sequenced in a study of control samples from healthy donors and cancer patients. The data were produced by immunoSEQ multiplex PCR, yet TCRdb's version contains in-frame clones alone and is incomplete. The table includes 150,000 to 200,000 clones, around 91% detected once. Sequenced: blood. The receptors stem from a woman aged 30 to 39 in good health.

The chain recombines TRBV6-2 or TRBV6-3 with TRBJ1-5, with no clear D. This CDR3 spans 13 amino acids. V gave up 2 bases and J gave up 3 bases, with 5 bases separating them. Germline V CDR1 and CDR2: MNHEY, SVGEGT. The CDR3 sequence is CASSYRNNQPQHF. As DNA, the CDR3 is TGTGCCAGCAGTTACAGGAACAATCAGCCCCAGCATTTT.

The gene calls are TRBV28 and TRBJ1-6; D call uncertain. The germline CDR1 and CDR2 sequences are MDHEN and SYDVKM. V lost 2 bases and J 0 bases, leaving 5 bases between the germline ends. There are 15 residues in the CDR3. The CDR3 nucleotides read TGTGCCAGCAGTTTAGACGGCTCCTATAATTCACCCCTCCACTTT. This translates into CASSLDGSYNSPLHF.

CDR3 residues: CASSLIHGENNEQFF. CDR3 in DNA: TGTGCCAGCAGCTTAATCCATGGGGAAAACAATGAGCAGTTCTTC. The chain is built from TRBV11-3 and TRBJ2-1; D is uncertain. V was pared by 2 bases and J by 5 bases, with 13 bases between. In germline, CDR1 is SGHNT, CDR2 YENEEA. The CDR3 is 15 amino acids.

The chain uses TRBV2 and TRBJ2-6, with unresolved D. CDR1 and CDR2 from the germline V gene are SNHLY and FYNNEI. V gave up 6 bases and J gave up 1 base, with 7 bases separating them. The CDR3 is 14 amino acids. The CDR3 sequence: CASRSGSGANVLTF. In DNA form, the CDR3 reads TGTGCCAGCAGATCTGGGTCTGGGGCCAACGTCCTGACTTTC.

The V gene is TRBV18, the J gene TRBJ1-6, with D possibly matching TRBD1 (6 bases). Trimming left V 3 bases short and J 7 bases short, with 13 bases between. The CDR3 consists of 15 residues. CDR1 and CDR2 (germline): KGHSH, LQKENI. The CDR3 loop reads CASSPGGRLNSPLHF. CDR3 DNA sequence: TGTGCCAGCTCACCGGGGGGGCGGCTCAATTCACCCCTCCACTTT.

The CDR3 here is CASIARAETQYF. CDR3 bases: TGTGCCAGCATTGCCAGGGCCGAGACCCAGTACTTC. V is TRBV2 and J is TRBJ2-5, with TRBD1 as a possible D gene (5 bases). The V end lost 7 bases, the J end lost 5 bases, and 11 bases lay between the germline ends. This CDR3 spans 12 amino acids. Germline-derived CDR1 and CDR2 are SNHLY and FYNNEI.

This chain links TRBV18 with TRBJ1-4, with D perhaps matching TRBD1 (5 bases). The CDR3 runs 15 residues. Germline V lookup: CDR1 KGHSH, CDR2 LQKENI. The V and J ends lost 4 bases and 0 bases respectively, with 9 bases between them. This chain's CDR3 is CASSLVQATNEKLFF. The CDR3 region has the DNA TGTGCCAGCTCACTGGTACAGGCAACTAATGAAAAACTGTTTTTT.

The rearrangement joins TRBV20-1 to TRBJ1-4; D is undetermined. This CDR3 is built from 11 residues. V was clipped by 7 bases and J by 0 bases, with 3 bases between them. Germline loops: CDR1 DFQATT, CDR2 SNEGSKA (reference sequence). The CDR3 sequence is CSVATNEKLFF. In DNA form, the CDR3 reads TGCAGTGTTGCAACTAATGAAAAACTGTTTTTT.

The chain joins TRBV9 to TRBJ2-1; D remains unclear. Germline V gene sequence: CDR1 SGDLS, CDR2 YYNGEE. The CDR3 sequence is 14 residues long. With 2 bases removed from V and 0 bases from J, the gap between germline ends came to 6 bases. CDR3 residues: CASSVGFSYNEQFF. The CDR3 DNA reads TGTGCCAGCAGCGTCGGATTCTCCTACAATGAGCAGTTCTTC. The whole variable domain, remainder taken from reference TRBV9 and TRBJ2-1, is DSGVTQTPKHLITATGQRVTLRCSPRSGDLSVYWYQQSLDQGLQFLIQYYNGEERAKGNILERFSAQQFPDLHSELNLSSLELGDSALYFCASSVGFSYNEQFFGPGTRLTVL.

This chain connects TRBV11-1 to TRBJ1-5, with D unclear. Deletions cut 0 bases from V and 0 bases from J, with 9 bases between. CDR1 and CDR2 from the germline V gene are SGHAT and FQDESV (reference sequence). CDR3 length equals 16 residues. CDR3: CASSLAKGDSNQPQHF. The DNA for the CDR3 is TGTGCCAGCAGCTTAGCGAAGGGAGATAGCAATCAGCCCCAGCATTTT.

This sequence joins TRBV4-1 and TRBJ1-1; D unclear. The CDR3 totals 14 residues. Germline CDR1 is MGHRA and CDR2 is YSYEKL. V was clipped by 1 base and J by 1 base, with 7 bases between them. The CDR3 loop reads CASSQVFGNTEAFF. As DNA, the CDR3 is TGCGCCAGCAGCCAAGTATTCGGGAACACTGAAGCTTTCTTT.